The sequence of this T cell receptor (beta chain) was determined in a study of blood T cells in healthy people across ages. Study-level information: T cells yielded about one barcoded beta molecule per two cells through template switching. General study results and limits: Age advanced and TCR beta diversity per million T cells fell, roughly linearly.

V lost 4 bases to trimming and J lost 6 bases; unmatched junction nucleotides: 7. Germline V gene lookup returns CDR1 MDHEN and CDR2 SYDVKM. The CDR3 has 15 residues. To note about this clonotype: No antigen is known for it.

The people who gave samples were healthy Caucasians from Russia, aged about 6 to 95. Then a second PCR, running about 6 to 12 cycles, was carried out with a sample-barcoded 5' primer and a J-beta primer mix. Each of the cDNA molecules was tagged by a template-switch adaptor with 12 random nucleotides. TCRdb re-called the 5' RACE reads through MiXCR, storing one row per CDR3 protein. The table records 1.5 million to 2 million distinct CDR3 sequences, over 25% of them present only once. The sequence derives from a woman aged 30 to 39 in good health. The chain has TRBV28 and TRBJ2-3, with TRBD2 matching over 10 bases. The sample consisted of blood. Here the CDR3 reads CASSWLAGEGDTQYF. In nucleotides, the CDR3 is TGTGCCAGCAGTTGGCTAGCGGGAGAGGGGGATACGCAGTATTTT.